Only a few counts were recorded for the clone carrying this T cell receptor (beta chain). The antigen is undetermined. The data belong to a study of early T cells in non-severe SARS-CoV-2 infection. Looking at the study overall: Sequencing input comprised bulk RNA from unsorted whole blood; chain pairing was not available. Study outcomes and limitations: Private and CD4 specificities were missed by VDJdb matching, which favored anti-spike CD8 responses.

CDR1 and CDR2 from the germline V gene are SGHVS and FQNEAQ. Trimming took off 7 bases at V and 8 bases at J, with 12 bases between the two ends. CDR3 size: 13 residues. Researchers tagged individual cDNA molecules with unique molecular identifiers. MiXCR, run by TCRdb on the 5' RACE reads, gives a single entry per CDR3 protein. This sample has fewer than 85,000 distinct CDR3 sequences, with about 11% found just once. J is TRBJ1-6 and V is TRBV7-8, with unresolved D. This sample comprised whole blood, obtained at baseline. The receptor's source is an adult who was a healthcare worker with PCR-confirmed SARS-CoV-2 infection or an uninfected control (not recorded which). CDR3 loop: CASTRDLDSPLHF. The CDR3 nucleotides are TGTGCCAGCACCCGCGATTTGGATTCACCCCTCCACTTT.